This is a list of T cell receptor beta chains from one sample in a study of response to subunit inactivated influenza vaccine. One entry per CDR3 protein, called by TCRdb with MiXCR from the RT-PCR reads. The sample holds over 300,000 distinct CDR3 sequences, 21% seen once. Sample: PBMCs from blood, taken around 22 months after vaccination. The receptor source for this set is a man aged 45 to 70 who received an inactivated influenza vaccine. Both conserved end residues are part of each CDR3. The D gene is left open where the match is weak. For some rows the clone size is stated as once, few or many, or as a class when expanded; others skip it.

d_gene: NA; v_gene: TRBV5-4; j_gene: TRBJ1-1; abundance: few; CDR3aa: CASSFPGYTEAFF; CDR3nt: TGTGCCAGCAGCTTTCCCGGATACACTGAAGCTTTCTTT
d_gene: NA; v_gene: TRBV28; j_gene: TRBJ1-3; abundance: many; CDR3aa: CASSLWPGTDGYTIYF; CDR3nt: TGTGCCAGCAGTTTATGGCCCGGGACCGACGGATACACCATATATTTT
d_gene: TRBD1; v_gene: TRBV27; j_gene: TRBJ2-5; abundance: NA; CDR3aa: CASSAGTVKGETQYF; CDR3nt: TGTGCCAGCAGCGCAGGGACAGTGAAAGGGGAGACCCAGTACTTC
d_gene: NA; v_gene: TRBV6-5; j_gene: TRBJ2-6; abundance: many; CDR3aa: CASSYSTGQRDVLTF; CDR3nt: TGTGCCAGCAGTTACTCGACGGGACAAAGGGACGTCCTGACTTTC
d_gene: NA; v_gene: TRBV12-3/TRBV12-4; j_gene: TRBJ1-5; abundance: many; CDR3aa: CASSPGHLNQPQHF; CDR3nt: TGTGCCAGCAGTCCGGGACATTTAAATCAGCCCCAGCATTTT
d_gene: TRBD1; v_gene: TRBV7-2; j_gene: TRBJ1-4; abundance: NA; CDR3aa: CASSLEGQINEKLFF; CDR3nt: TGTGCCAGCAGCTTAGAGGGACAGATTAATGAAAAACTGTTTTTT
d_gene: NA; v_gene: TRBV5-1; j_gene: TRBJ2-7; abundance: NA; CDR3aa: CASSLGDGAPYEQYF; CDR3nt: TGCGCCAGCAGCTTGGGCGATGGGGCCCCCTACGAGCAGTACTTC
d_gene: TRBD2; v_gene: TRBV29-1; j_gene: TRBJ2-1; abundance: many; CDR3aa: CSVVGGSSYNEQFF; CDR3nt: TGCAGCGTTGTAGGCGGGAGCTCCTACAATGAGCAGTTCTTC
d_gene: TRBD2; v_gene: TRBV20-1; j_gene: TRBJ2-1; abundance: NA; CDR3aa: CSAIPLGLAAHNEQFF; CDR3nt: TGCAGTGCTATCCCCTTAGGACTAGCGGCCCACAATGAGCAGTTCTTC
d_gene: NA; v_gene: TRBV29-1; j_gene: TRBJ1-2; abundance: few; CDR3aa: CSVSMGAGYGYTF; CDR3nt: TGCAGCGTCTCAATGGGTGCCGGATATGGCTACACCTTC
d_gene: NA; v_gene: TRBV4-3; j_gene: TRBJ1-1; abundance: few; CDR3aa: CASSQDRGDTEAFF; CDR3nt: TGCGCCAGCAGCCAAGATCGGGGTGACACTGAAGCTTTCTTT
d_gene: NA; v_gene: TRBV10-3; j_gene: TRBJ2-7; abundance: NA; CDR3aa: CAISDSNSRQQYF; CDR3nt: TGTGCCATCAGCGACAGTAACAGTCGTCAGCAGTACTTC
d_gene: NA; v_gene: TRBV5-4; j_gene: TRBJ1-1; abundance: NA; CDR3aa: CASSSDQFRVGNTEAFF; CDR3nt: TGTGCCAGCAGCTCAGATCAATTTCGGGTGGGTAACACTGAAGCTTTCTTT
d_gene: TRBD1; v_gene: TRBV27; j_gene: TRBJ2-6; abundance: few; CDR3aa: CASSLTGGLGANVLTF; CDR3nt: TGTGCCAGCAGTTTGACAGGGGGGCTTGGGGCCAACGTCCTGACTTTC
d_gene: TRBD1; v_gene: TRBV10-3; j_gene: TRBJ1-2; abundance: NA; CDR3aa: CAAGGDYGYTF; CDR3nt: TGTGCCGCAGGGGGTGACTATGGCTACACCTTC
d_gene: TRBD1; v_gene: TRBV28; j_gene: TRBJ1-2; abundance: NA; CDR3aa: CASSLIGGAYGYTF; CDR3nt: TGTGCCAGCAGTTTAATAGGGGGCGCTTATGGCTACACCTTC
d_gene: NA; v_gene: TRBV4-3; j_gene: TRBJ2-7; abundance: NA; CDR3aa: CASSPGQQYEQYF; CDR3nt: TGCGCCAGCAGCCCCGGCCAGCAGTACGAGCAGTACTTC
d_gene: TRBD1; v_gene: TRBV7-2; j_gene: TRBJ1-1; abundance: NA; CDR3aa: CASSGQGWTEAFF; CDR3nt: TGTGCCAGCAGCGGACAGGGGTGGACTGAAGCTTTCTTT
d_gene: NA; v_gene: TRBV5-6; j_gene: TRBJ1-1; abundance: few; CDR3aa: CASSAPGAGTEAFF; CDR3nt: TGTGCCAGCAGCGCCCCTGGGGCGGGCACTGAAGCTTTCTTT
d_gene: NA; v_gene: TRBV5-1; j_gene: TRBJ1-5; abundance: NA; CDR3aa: CASSLRGGHNQPQHF; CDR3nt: TGCGCCAGCAGCCTCAGAGGAGGCCACAATCAGCCCCAGCATTTT
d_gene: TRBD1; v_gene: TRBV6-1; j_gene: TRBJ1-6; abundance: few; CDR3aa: CASKTGGADSPLHF; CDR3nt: TGTGCCAGCAAGACAGGGGGCGCGGATTCACCCCTCCACTTT
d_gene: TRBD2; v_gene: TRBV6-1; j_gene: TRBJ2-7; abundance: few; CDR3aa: CASSKSGTSGSYEQYF; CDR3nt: TGTGCCAGCAGTAAATCCGGGACTAGCGGGAGTTACGAGCAGTACTTC
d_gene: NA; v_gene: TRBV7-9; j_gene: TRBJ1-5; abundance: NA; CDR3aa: CASSQWGWGYSNQPQHF; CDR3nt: TGTGCCAGCAGCCAATGGGGGTGGGGTTATAGCAATCAGCCCCAGCATTTT
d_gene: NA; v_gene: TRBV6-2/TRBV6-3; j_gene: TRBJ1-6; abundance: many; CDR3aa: CASSYPRRRGNSPLHF; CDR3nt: TGTGCCAGCAGTTACCCTCGGCGACGGGGAAATTCACCCCTCCACTTT
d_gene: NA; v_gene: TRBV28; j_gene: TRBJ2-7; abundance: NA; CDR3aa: CASRGDESYEQYF; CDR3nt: TGTGCCAGCAGGGGGGATGAGTCTTACGAGCAGTACTTC
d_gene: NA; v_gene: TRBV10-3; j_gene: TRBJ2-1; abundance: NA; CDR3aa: CAISAQGLFNEQFF; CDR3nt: TGTGCCATCAGTGCACAGGGACTATTCAATGAGCAGTTCTTC
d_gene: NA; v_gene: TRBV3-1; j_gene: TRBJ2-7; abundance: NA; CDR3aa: CASSHGIAQYF; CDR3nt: TGTGCCAGCAGCCACGGAATCGCGCAGTACTTC
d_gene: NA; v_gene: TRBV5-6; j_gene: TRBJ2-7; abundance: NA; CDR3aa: CASSSLDSSYEQYF; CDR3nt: TGTGCCAGCAGCTCTCTGGACAGCTCCTACGAGCAGTACTTC
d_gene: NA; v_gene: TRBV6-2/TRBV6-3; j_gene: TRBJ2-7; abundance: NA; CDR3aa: CASGRSSYEQYF; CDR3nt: TGTGCCAGCGGGAGGAGCTCCTACGAGCAGTACTTC
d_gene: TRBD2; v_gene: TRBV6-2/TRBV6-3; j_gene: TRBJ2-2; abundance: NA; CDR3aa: CASRRLAGYTGQLFF; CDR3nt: TGTGCCAGCCGCAGACTAGCGGGGTACACCGGGCAGCTGTTTTTT
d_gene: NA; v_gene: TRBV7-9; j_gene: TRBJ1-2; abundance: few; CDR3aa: CASSPFGGDGYTF; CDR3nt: TGTGCCAGCAGCCCCTTTGGGGGCGATGGCTACACCTTC
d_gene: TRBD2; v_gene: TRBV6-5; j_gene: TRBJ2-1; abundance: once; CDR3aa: CASSYRSGLAGDNEQFF; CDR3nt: TGTGCCAGCAGTTACCGATCGGGACTAGCGGGAGATAATGAGCAGTTCTTC
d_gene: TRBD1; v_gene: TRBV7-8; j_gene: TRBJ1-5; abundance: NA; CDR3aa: CASSPGTAPYNQPQHF; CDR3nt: TGTGCCAGCAGCCCCGGGACAGCCCCGTACAATCAGCCCCAGCATTTT
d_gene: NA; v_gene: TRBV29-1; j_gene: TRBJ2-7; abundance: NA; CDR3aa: CSVGKLLGRSYEQYF; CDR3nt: TGCAGCGTTGGAAAGCTACTGGGACGGAGCTACGAGCAGTACTTC
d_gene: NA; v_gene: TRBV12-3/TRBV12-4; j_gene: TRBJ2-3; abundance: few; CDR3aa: CASSLEPEITDTQYF; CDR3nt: TGTGCCAGCAGTTTGGAACCGGAGATCACAGATACGCAGTATTTT
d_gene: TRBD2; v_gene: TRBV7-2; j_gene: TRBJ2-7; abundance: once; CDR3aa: CASSSPPGGYEQYF; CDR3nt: TGTGCCAGCAGCTCCCCCCCGGGGGGGTACGAGCAGTACTTC
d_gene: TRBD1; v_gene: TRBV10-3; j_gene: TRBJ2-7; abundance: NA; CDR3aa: CATRDRESYEQYF; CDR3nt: TGTGCCACCCGGGACAGGGAGTCCTACGAGCAGTACTTC
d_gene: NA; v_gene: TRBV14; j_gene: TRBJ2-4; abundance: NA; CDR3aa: CASSPDRIVQYF; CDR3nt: TGTGCCAGCAGCCCGGACCGCATCGTTCAGTACTTC
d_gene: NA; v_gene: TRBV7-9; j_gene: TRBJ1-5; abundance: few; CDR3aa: CASSNTRGNQPQHF; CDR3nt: TGTGCCAGCAGTAATACAAGGGGGAATCAGCCCCAGCATTTT
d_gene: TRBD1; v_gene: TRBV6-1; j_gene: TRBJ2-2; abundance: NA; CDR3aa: CASSEPLDRADTGELFF; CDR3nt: TGTGCCAGCAGTGAACCCCTGGACAGGGCGGACACCGGGGAGCTGTTTTTT
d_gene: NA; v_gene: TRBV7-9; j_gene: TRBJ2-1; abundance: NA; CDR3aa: CASSFRSYNEQFF; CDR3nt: TGTGCCAGCAGCTTCCGTTCCTACAATGAGCAGTTCTTC
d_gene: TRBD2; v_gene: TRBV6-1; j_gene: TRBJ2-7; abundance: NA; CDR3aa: CASSFGLAGGSYEQYF; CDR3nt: TGTGCCAGCAGCTTCGGACTAGCGGGGGGTTCATACGAGCAGTACTTC
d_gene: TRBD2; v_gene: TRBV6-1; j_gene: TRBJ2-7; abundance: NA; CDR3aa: CASTSGRGGKNEQYF; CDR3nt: TGTGCCAGCACCTCAGGGAGGGGTGGGAAAAACGAGCAGTACTTC
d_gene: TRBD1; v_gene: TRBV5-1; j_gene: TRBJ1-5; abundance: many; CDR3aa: CASSPQPGQGDQPQHF; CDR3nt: TGCGCCAGCAGCCCCCAACCGGGACAGGGGGATCAGCCCCAGCATTTT
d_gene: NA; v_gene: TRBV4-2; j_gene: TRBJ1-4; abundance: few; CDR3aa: CASSQGFRTHEKLFF; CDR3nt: TGTGCCAGCAGCCAAGGTTTTCGGACGCATGAAAAACTGTTTTTT
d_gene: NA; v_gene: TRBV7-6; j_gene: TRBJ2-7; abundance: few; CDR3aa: CASSLEASTYEQYF; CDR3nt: TGTGCCAGCAGCTTAGAGGCATCCACCTACGAGCAGTACTTC
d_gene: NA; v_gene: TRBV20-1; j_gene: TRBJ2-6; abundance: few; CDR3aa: CSASLTRLSGANVLTF; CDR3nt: TGCAGTGCCTCTTTGACGCGGCTCTCTGGGGCCAACGTCCTGACTTTC
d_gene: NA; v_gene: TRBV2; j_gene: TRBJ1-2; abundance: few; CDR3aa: CASSERQGGNGYTF; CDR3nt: TGTGCCAGCAGTGAAAGGCAGGGCGGCAATGGCTACACCTTC
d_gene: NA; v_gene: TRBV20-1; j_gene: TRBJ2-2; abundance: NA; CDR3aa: CSARAVQGNTGELFF; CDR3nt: TGCAGTGCTAGAGCAGTACAGGGCAACACCGGGGAGCTGTTTTTT
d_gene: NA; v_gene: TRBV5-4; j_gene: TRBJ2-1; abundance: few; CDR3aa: CASREQGNEQFF; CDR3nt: TGTGCCAGCAGGGAACAAGGCAATGAGCAGTTCTTC
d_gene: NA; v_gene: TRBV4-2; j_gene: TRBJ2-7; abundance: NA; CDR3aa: CASSQDFTRGSYEQYF; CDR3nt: TGTGCCAGCAGCCAAGATTTCACCAGGGGATCATACGAGCAGTACTTC
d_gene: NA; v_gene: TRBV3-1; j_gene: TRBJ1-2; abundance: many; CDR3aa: CASSHPVDYGYTF; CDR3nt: TGTGCCAGCAGCCACCCGGTTGACTATGGCTACACCTTC
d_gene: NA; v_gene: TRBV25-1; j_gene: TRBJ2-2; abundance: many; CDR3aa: CASSEYVWGTGELFF; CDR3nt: TGTGCCAGCAGTGAATATGTGTGGGGCACCGGGGAGCTGTTTTTT
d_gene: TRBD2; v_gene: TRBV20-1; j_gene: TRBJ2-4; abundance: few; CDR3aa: CSALRTSGSKNIQYF; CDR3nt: TGCAGTGCTTTAAGGACTAGCGGGTCCAAAAACATTCAGTACTTC
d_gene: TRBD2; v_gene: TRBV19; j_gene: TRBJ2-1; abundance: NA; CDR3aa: CASSGTSGIEQFF; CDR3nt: TGTGCCAGCTCCGGGACTAGCGGGATTGAGCAGTTCTTC
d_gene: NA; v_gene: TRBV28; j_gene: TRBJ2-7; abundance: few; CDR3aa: CASSLSRSYEQYF; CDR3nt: TGTGCCAGCAGTTTATCCAGGTCCTACGAGCAGTACTTC